This TCR beta chain was recovered during a study of shared clonotypes between healthy human individuals. Study-wide context: Each donor contributed plates that comprised three CD4 naive, three CD4 memory, two CD8 naive and one CD8 memory.

The CDR3 is 15 amino acids. Per germline, CDR1 PRHDT and CDR2 FYEKMQ (reference sequence). Trimming removed 5 bases from V and 7 bases from J; junction bases left unmatched: 9. General study points: Larger estimated richness was generally recorded for naive subsets relative to memory subsets. Inspection by rarefaction showed sorted-subset sequencing to be incomplete despite large depth.

The naive CD8 subset, CD45RO-negative cells positively selected for CCR7, excluded terminally differentiated effector memory CD45RA+ cells. Generated by immunoSEQ multiplex PCR, the TCRdb table keeps only in-frame clones and is missing some. The table includes around 2,000,000 clones, about 94% detected once. Concerning this clone: Its antigen is unidentified.

Sequencing was done on a sample of naive CD8+ T cells sorted from blood. The chain combines TRBV13 with TRBJ2-1, with 9 bases identical to TRBD2. This TCR derives from a man aged 18 to 35 in good health. As DNA, the CDR3 is TGTGCCAGCAGCACTCTTAGCGGGAGTGGGAATGAGCAGTTCTTC. It encodes CASSTLSGSGNEQFF.